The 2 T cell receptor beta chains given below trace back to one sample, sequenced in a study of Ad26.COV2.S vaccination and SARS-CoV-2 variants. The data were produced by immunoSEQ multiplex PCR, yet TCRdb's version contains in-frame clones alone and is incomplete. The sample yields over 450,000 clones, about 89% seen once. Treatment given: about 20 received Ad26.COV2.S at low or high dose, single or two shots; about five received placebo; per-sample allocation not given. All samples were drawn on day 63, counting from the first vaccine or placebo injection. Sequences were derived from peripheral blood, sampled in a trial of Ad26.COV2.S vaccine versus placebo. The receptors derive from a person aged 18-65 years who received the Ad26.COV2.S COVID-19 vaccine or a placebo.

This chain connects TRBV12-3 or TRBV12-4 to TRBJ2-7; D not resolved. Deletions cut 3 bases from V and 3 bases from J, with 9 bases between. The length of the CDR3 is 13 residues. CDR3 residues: CASSLPPHYEQYF. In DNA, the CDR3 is TGTGCCAGCAGTTTGCCCCCCCACTACGAGCAGTACTTC.

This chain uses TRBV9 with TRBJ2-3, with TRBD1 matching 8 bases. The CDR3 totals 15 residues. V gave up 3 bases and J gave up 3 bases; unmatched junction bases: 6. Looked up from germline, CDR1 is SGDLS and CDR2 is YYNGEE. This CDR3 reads CASSGGTGKTDTQYF. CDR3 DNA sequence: TGTGCCAGCAGCGGTGGGACAGGAAAGACAGATACGCAGTATTTT.